This entry lists 14 T cell receptor beta chains sequenced from one sample in a study of response to subunit inactivated influenza vaccine. TCRdb processed the RT-PCR reads anew with MiXCR; each CDR3 protein has one entry. The sample has about 300,000 distinct CDR3 sequences, approximately 21% seen once. The sequencing used PBMCs from blood, collected approximately 20 months after vaccination. These receptors were taken from a man aged 45-69 years who received an inactivated influenza vaccine.

Comment on this clonotype: A much larger clone is a single base away; this may be a read error. The chain links TRBV7-9 to TRBJ2-7; 7 nucleotides line up with TRBD1. Germline CDR1 reads SEHNR; CDR2 reads FQNEAQ (reference sequence). The CDR3 sequence is 14 residues long. The CDR3 region is CVSSSGTDSYEQYF. The CDR3 nucleotides are TGTGTCAGCAGCTCCGGGACAGACTCCTACGAGCAGTACTTC.

This clonotype came up many times. The chain joins TRBV2 to TRBJ2-1; D gene unclear. From germline, CDR1 is SNHLY and CDR2 FYNNEI. The V end was cut by 1 base, the J end by 6 bases, with 7 bases between. The CDR3 consists of 13 residues. CDR3 sequence reads: CASSEENLNEQFF. CDR3 DNA sequence: TGTGCCAGCAGTGAAGAGAACCTCAATGAGCAGTTCTTC.

V gene TRBV5-6 combines with J gene TRBJ2-7; D unresolved. Germline loops: CDR1 SGHDT, CDR2 YYEEEE. V dropped 0 bases and J dropped 3 bases, with 13 bases sitting between them. This CDR3 has 15 amino acids. The DNA for the CDR3 is TGTGCCAGCAGCTTGGGGGGTCAGCTGGACTACGAGCAGTACTTC. Protein product: CASSLGGQLDYEQYF.

This clonotype was observed a few times. The rearrangement links TRBV7-9 to TRBJ2-1; no definite D call. Trimming removed 5 bases at V and 6 bases at J, with 11 bases between. CDR3 size: 13 residues. CDR1 and CDR2 (germline): SEHNR, FQNEAQ (reference sequence). The chain's CDR3 is CASSLGEINEQFF. CDR3 coding DNA: TGTGCCAGCAGCCTCGGAGAGATCAATGAGCAGTTCTTC.

The sample holds many counts of this clonotype. The V call is TRBV29-1, the J call TRBJ1-3; D may be TRBD1 (5 bases). The germline V gene has CDR1 SQVTM and CDR2 ANQGSEA. CDR3 length: 15 amino acids. Between the trimmed V and J ends, which lost 4 bases and 8 bases, there was a span of 21 bases. The CDR3: CSVASRRGWEYTIYF. The CDR3, as DNA: TGCAGCGTTGCCTCCCGACGGGGCTGGGAATACACCATATATTTT.

This clonotype was observed a few times. The chain employs TRBV20-1 and TRBJ1-4, with 8 bases lining up with TRBD1. Germline-derived CDR1 and CDR2 are DFQATT and SNEGSKA (reference sequence). V shed 6 bases, J shed 6 bases, and the junction held 3 bases outside the gene matches. The CDR3 is 12 residues long. In DNA, the CDR3 is TGCAGTGCAACGGGACAGGATGAAAAACTGTTTTTT. It specifies CSATGQDEKLFF.

The chain recombines TRBV4-2 with TRBJ2-7; possibly TRBD1 for D (6 bases). Between the trimmed V and J ends, which lost 4 bases and 6 bases, there was a span of 13 bases. Germline V gene lookup returns CDR1 LGHNA and CDR2 YNFKEQ. The length of the CDR3 is 13 residues. This CDR3 reads CASSPDSLSEQYF. The CDR3 DNA sequence: TGTGCCAGCAGCCCGGACAGTCTCTCCGAGCAGTACTTC.

The J gene is TRBJ2-3, the V gene TRBV2; TRBD1 matches at 8 bases. This CDR3 comprises 16 residues. Germline lookup yields CDR1 SNHLY and CDR2 FYNNEI. The V gene end was trimmed by 6 bases and the J gene end by 6 bases; junction bases not matched to a gene: 14. CDR3 DNA: TGTGCCAGCAGGGAACTCGGACAGGGTATGGCGGATACGCAGTATTTT. Protein: CASRELGQGMADTQYF. Complete variable domain (other parts from reference TRBV2 and TRBJ2-3): EPEVTQTPSHQVTQMGQEVILRCVPISNHLYFYWYRQILGQKVEFLVSFYNNEISEKSEIFDDQFSVERPDGSNFTLKIRSTKLEDSAMYFCASRELGQGMADTQYFGPGTRLTVL.

The chain uses TRBV20-1 and TRBJ1-2; no definite D call. V lost 5 bases and J 6 bases, leaving 1 base between the germline ends. CDR1 and CDR2 from the germline V gene are DFQATT and SNEGSKA (reference sequence). This CDR3 has 8 amino acids. The CDR3 nucleotides are TGCAGTGCTCATGGCTACACCTTC. This codes for CSAHGYTF.

This clonotype has just a few counts. The V call is TRBV12-3 or TRBV12-4, the J call TRBJ2-5, with D perhaps matching TRBD2 (6 bases). V was cut by 8 bases and J by 2 bases, with 15 bases left in between. The CDR3 consists of 14 residues. This CDR3 reads CASGFAGSQETQYF. The CDR3 nucleotides read TGTGCCAGCGGATTTGCGGGGAGTCAAGAGACCCAGTACTTC.

In this sample, this clonotype turned up a few times. The chain recombines TRBV12-3 or TRBV12-4 with TRBJ2-3; D remains ambiguous. This CDR3 is 17 amino acids long. The germline V and J ends were trimmed by 10 bases and 1 base, with 24 bases remaining between them. The CDR3 DNA follows: TGTGCCACCAGCCCCAACGGCCCGGGTGTCGGCACAGATACGCAGTATTTT. It yields the protein CATSPNGPGVGTDTQYF.

The rearrangement joins TRBV7-9 to TRBJ1-4; D might be TRBD1 (5 bases). V shed 4 bases and J shed 4 bases, with 10 bases lying between them. Germline V lookup: CDR1 SEHNR, CDR2 FQNEAQ (reference sequence). This CDR3 has 14 residues. The CDR3 sequence: CASSWGKDNEKLFF. As DNA, the CDR3 is TGTGCCAGCAGCTGGGGGAAAGATAATGAAAAACTGTTTTTT.

The rearrangement joins TRBV27 to TRBJ2-3; TRBD2 agrees at 8 bases. The CDR3 sequence is 15 residues long. Trimming removed 1 base from V and 6 bases from J; junction bases left unmatched: 6. Germline CDR1 is MNHEY and CDR2 is SMNVEV (reference sequence). The chain's CDR3 is CASSLFSGVIDTQYF. CDR3 bases: TGTGCCAGCAGTTTATTTAGCGGGGTTATTGATACGCAGTATTTT.

This clonotype occurred a few times. The genes are TRBV5-5 and TRBJ1-1; D is perhaps TRBD1 (6 bases). This CDR3 comprises 17 residues. Deletions cut 4 bases from V and 4 bases from J, with 23 bases between. CDR1 SGHKS and CDR2 YYEKEE come from the germline V gene (reference sequence). For the CDR3, the DNA is TGTGCCAGCAGCGTGGGATCGTTGAGAGGGGGAACCACTGAAGCTTTCTTT. The encoded protein is CASSVGSLRGGTTEAFF.